This T cell receptor (beta chain) was identified in a study of control samples from healthy donors and cancer patients. The data were produced by immunoSEQ multiplex PCR, yet TCRdb's version contains in-frame clones alone and is incomplete. The profile shows approximately 79,000 clones, approximately 89% of them singletons. The CDR3 totals 14 residues. J was trimmed by 4 bases and V by 2 bases; bases with no gene match: 4. Germline V gene lookup returns CDR1 KGHSH and CDR2 LQKENI. This TCR came from a man over 45 in good health. The sample comprised blood. The J gene is TRBJ1-2, the V gene TRBV18, with TRBD1 identical over 7 bases. For the CDR3, the DNA is TGTGCCAGCTCACCAGGGACAGAGTTCTATGGCTACACCTTC. It specifies CASSPGTEFYGYTF.